The 7 T cell receptor beta chains below were found in one sample sequenced in a study of T cell responses to AZD1222 COVID-19 vaccine. Clones were read by immunoSEQ multiplex PCR, and TCRdb kept only the in-frame ones, dropping some. The table has roughly 200,000 clones, approximately 90% seen once; the top ten hold 1.5% to 2%. The sequencing used peripheral blood, collected 28 days after the second AZD1222 dose. Source of these receptors: an adult who received the AZD1222 COVID-19 vaccine.

This clone was detected only a few times. CDR3 sequence reads: CASSLSGSGTNTEAFF. CDR3 sequence (DNA): TGTGCCAGCAGTTTAAGCGGCTCGGGAACGAACACTGAAGCTTTCTTT. The chain combines TRBV27 with TRBJ1-1; D not certain. V lost 2 bases, J lost 1 base, and 14 bases lay in between. Germline V gene sequence: CDR1 MNHEY, CDR2 SMNVEV (reference sequence). The CDR3 has 16 residues.

V gene TRBV5-8 combines with J gene TRBJ1-1, with D unresolved. Trimming pared 2 bases from V and 10 bases from J, leaving 12 bases between. This CDR3 contains 12 residues. Germline loops: CDR1 SGHTS, CDR2 YDEGEE. CDR3 sequence (DNA): TGTGCCAGCAGCTTACAACAGAGAGCAGCTTTCTTT. Translation gives CASSLQQRAAFF.

J is TRBJ2-1 and V is TRBV5-1, with D possibly TRBD1 on 5 matching bases. The V end was cut by 5 bases, the J end by 0 bases, with 12 bases between. CDR1 and CDR2 from the germline V gene are SGHRS and YFSETQ. The CDR3 loop spans 15 amino acids. This chain's CDR3 is CASSVRQSSYNEQFF. The DNA of the CDR3 is TGCGCCAGCAGTGTCAGACAGAGCTCCTACAATGAGCAGTTCTTC.

The genes are TRBV27 and TRBJ2-5; no clear D. Deletions cut 2 bases from V and 4 bases from J, with 14 bases between. This CDR3 spans 15 amino acids. In germline, CDR1 is MNHEY, CDR2 SMNVEV (reference sequence). DNA of the CDR3: TGTGCCAGCAGTTTAGGCCCCGCCCTTATAGAGACCCAGTACTTC. Its translation: CASSLGPALIETQYF.

V and J are TRBV9 and TRBJ2-3; D is uncertain. The CDR3 totals 14 residues. Germline lookup yields CDR1 SGDLS and CDR2 YYNGEE. Trimming shortened V by 0 bases and J by 4 bases, and 9 bases separated the two germline ends. DNA of the CDR3: TGTGCCAGCAGCGTAGATCCCAGTCCAGATACGCAGTATTTT. Translation gives CASSVDPSPDTQYF.

V is TRBV9 and J is TRBJ2-1; 11 nucleotides agree with TRBD2. Germline CDR1 reads SGDLS; CDR2 reads YYNGEE. The junction had 4 bases not matched to a gene; V was cut back by 3 bases and J by 2 bases. There are 16 residues in the CDR3. The CDR3 region has the DNA TGTGCCAGCAGCGGCTGGACTAGCGGGCCCTACAATGAGCAGTTCTTC. Protein: CASSGWTSGPYNEQFF.

The V gene is TRBV19, the J gene TRBJ1-1; 7 bases match TRBD1. Germline lookup yields CDR1 LNHDA and CDR2 SQIVND (reference sequence). The trim removed 4 bases at V and 7 bases at J, leaving 12 bases unmatched. The CDR3 is 15 amino acids. The CDR3 coding sequence is TGTGCCAGTAGTAGATCAGCCGACAGGGCAAATGAAGCTTTCTTT. This sequence encodes CASSRSADRANEAFF.